The rows below give T cell receptor beta chains drawn from one sample of a study of blood T cell repertoires in COVID-19. Repertoires were generated with immunoSEQ multiplex PCR, while TCRdb's copy carries only in-frame clones and drops some. The sample contains under 250,000 clones, around nine tenths of which appear only once. The sequenced material came from PBMCs or T cells enriched from blood (not recorded which). Receptor source: a woman between 40 and 50 years old who had been exposed to COVID-19. CDR3s include the opening cysteine and the closing phenylalanine or tryptophan. D genes are given only for firm matches. The size entry is marked missing in some rows and otherwise reads once, few, many or a size class.

abundance: -
j_gene: TRBJ2-2
d_gene: -
v_gene: TRBV3-1/TRBV3-2
CDR3nt: TGTGCCACTAGGGGCGGGAACACCGGGGAGCTGTTTTTT
CDR3aa: CATRGGNTGELFF

abundance: -
j_gene: TRBJ2-3
d_gene: -
v_gene: TRBV5-1
CDR3nt: TGTGCCAGCAGCTGGGACACGCCAGATACGCAGTATTTT
CDR3aa: CASSWDTPDTQYF

abundance: -
j_gene: TRBJ2-5
d_gene: -
v_gene: TRBV5-1
CDR3nt: TGTGCCAGCAGCTTGGGACAGGGGGGCACTAGCGGGATCCAAGAGACCCAGTACTTC
CDR3aa: CASSLGQGGTSGIQETQYF

abundance: -
j_gene: TRBJ1-4
d_gene: -
v_gene: TRBV3-1/TRBV3-2
CDR3nt: TGTGCCAGCAGCCTCCGGACTGGGGTAGGTGGTGAAAAACTGTTTTTT
CDR3aa: CASSLRTGVGGEKLFF

abundance: -
j_gene: TRBJ1-2
d_gene: -
v_gene: TRBV24-1
CDR3nt: TGTGCCACCAGTGATTCCACTCGGCAGGCCCTTTATGGCTACACCTTC
CDR3aa: CATSDSTRQALYGYTF

abundance: -
j_gene: TRBJ1-5
d_gene: -
v_gene: TRBV28
CDR3nt: TGTGCCAGCAGTTTACTTTTTGGGGAGCAGCCCCAGCATTTT
CDR3aa: CASSLLFGEQPQHF

abundance: -
j_gene: TRBJ2-5
d_gene: -
v_gene: TRBV20-1
CDR3nt: TGCAGTGCTAGCCGGTTAGAGACCCAGTACTTC
CDR3aa: CSASRLETQYF

abundance: -
j_gene: TRBJ1-6
d_gene: TRBD1
v_gene: TRBV7-8
CDR3nt: TGTGCCAGCAGCCCCCGACAGGGTCTACGGGGCTCCTATAATTCACCCCTCCACTTT
CDR3aa: CASSPRQGLRGSYNSPLHF

abundance: -
j_gene: TRBJ2-5
d_gene: -
v_gene: TRBV20-1
CDR3nt: TGCAGTGCTAGACAGAAAGAGACCCAGTACTTC
CDR3aa: CSARQKETQYF

abundance: -
j_gene: TRBJ2-5
d_gene: -
v_gene: TRBV7-2
CDR3nt: TGTGCCAGCAGCTTAGCTCTAGGAGCGGCCCAGTACTTC
CDR3aa: CASSLALGAAQYF

abundance: -
j_gene: TRBJ1-2
d_gene: TRBD1
v_gene: TRBV4-2
CDR3nt: TGTGCCAGCAGCCCCTTCCGCGGACAGGCTGAAGGCTACACCTTC
CDR3aa: CASSPFRGQAEGYTF

abundance: -
j_gene: TRBJ2-6
d_gene: TRBD1
v_gene: TRBV28
CDR3nt: TGTGCCAGCAACCCGGGACAGGGGGCTTCTGGGGCCAACGTCCTGACTTTC
CDR3aa: CASNPGQGASGANVLTF

abundance: once
j_gene: TRBJ2-4
d_gene: -
v_gene: TRBV6-2/TRBV6-3
CDR3nt: TGTGCCAGCAGTTACTCGTCAGGGTTGGGTATAGCCAAAAACATTCAGTACTTC
CDR3aa: CASSYSSGLGIAKNIQYF

abundance: -
j_gene: TRBJ1-1
d_gene: TRBD1
v_gene: TRBV9
CDR3nt: TGTGCCAGCAGCGCGAAGACAGGGGGCGGCACTGAAGCTTTCTTT
CDR3aa: CASSAKTGGGTEAFF

abundance: -
j_gene: TRBJ2-3
d_gene: TRBD1
v_gene: TRBV7-2
CDR3nt: TGTGCCAGCAGCCCCCCCGGACAGGGGAGAGATACGCAGTATTTT
CDR3aa: CASSPPGQGRDTQYF

abundance: once
j_gene: TRBJ1-6
d_gene: -
v_gene: TRBV5-6
CDR3nt: TGTGCCAGCAGCTTGGGAGGACAGCCGGATAATTCACCCCTCCACTTT
CDR3aa: CASSLGGQPDNSPLHF

abundance: -
j_gene: TRBJ2-4
d_gene: TRBD2
v_gene: TRBV5-4
CDR3nt: TGTGCCAGCAGCCCCGGACTAGCGGGAGGGATAGTAGCCAAAAACATTCAGTACTTC
CDR3aa: CASSPGLAGGIVAKNIQYF

abundance: -
j_gene: TRBJ1-4
d_gene: -
v_gene: TRBV28
CDR3nt: TGTGCCAGCAGTCCCCTTGCGGGGGCGGAAAAACTGTTTTTT
CDR3aa: CASSPLAGAEKLFF

abundance: -
j_gene: TRBJ1-4
d_gene: -
v_gene: TRBV5-4
CDR3nt: TGTGCCAGCAGCTTGGACAGCCGTAATGAAAAACTGTTTTTT
CDR3aa: CASSLDSRNEKLFF

abundance: -
j_gene: TRBJ1-2
d_gene: -
v_gene: TRBV7-9
CDR3nt: TGTGCCAGCAGCTCCTCAGGACAGAGCTATGGCTACACCTTC
CDR3aa: CASSSSGQSYGYTF

abundance: -
j_gene: TRBJ1-5
d_gene: -
v_gene: TRBV19
CDR3nt: TGTGCCAGTAGTATACAACGGCAGCCCCAGCATTTT
CDR3aa: CASSIQRQPQHF

abundance: -
j_gene: TRBJ1-1
d_gene: TRBD1
v_gene: TRBV25-1
CDR3nt: TGTGCCAGCAGTGAATCTCAGGGGGCCGGGACTGAAGCTTTCTTT
CDR3aa: CASSESQGAGTEAFF

abundance: few
j_gene: TRBJ1-1
d_gene: -
v_gene: TRBV3-1/TRBV3-2
CDR3nt: TGTGCCAGCAGCTTTCCCGGGTTGAACACTGAAGCTTTCTTT
CDR3aa: CASSFPGLNTEAFF

abundance: -
j_gene: TRBJ2-3
d_gene: TRBD2
v_gene: TRBV7-6
CDR3nt: TGTGCCAGCAGCTTAGGTATTAGCGGGGGGCCGGATACGCAGTATTTT
CDR3aa: CASSLGISGGPDTQYF

abundance: -
j_gene: TRBJ1-4
d_gene: -
v_gene: TRBV30
CDR3nt: TGTGCCTGGAGTGCTAAGTCGGGGGAAAAACTGTTTTTT
CDR3aa: CAWSAKSGEKLFF

abundance: -
j_gene: TRBJ2-3
d_gene: TRBD2
v_gene: TRBV2
CDR3nt: TGTGCCAGCCAAGAGCGGGGGGGCTTATCAGATACGCAGTATTTT
CDR3aa: CASQERGGLSDTQYF

abundance: -
j_gene: TRBJ1-1
d_gene: -
v_gene: TRBV15
CDR3nt: TGTGCCACCAGCAGAGGAGGTATCGACACTGAAGCTTTCTTT
CDR3aa: CATSRGGIDTEAFF

abundance: -
j_gene: TRBJ2-1
d_gene: TRBD2
v_gene: TRBV15
CDR3nt: TGTGCCACCAGTAGGAGGCTAGCGGGAGGTTCGTTCTACAATGAGCAGTTCTTC
CDR3aa: CATSRRLAGGSFYNEQFF

abundance: few
j_gene: TRBJ2-5
d_gene: TRBD1
v_gene: TRBV25-1
CDR3nt: TGTGCCAGCAGTGGAGGGGGCCAGGAGACCCAGTACTTC
CDR3aa: CASSGGGQETQYF

abundance: -
j_gene: TRBJ1-5
d_gene: TRBD1
v_gene: TRBV6-5
CDR3nt: TGTGCCAGCAGAACCGGGACAGCTAATAATCAGCCCCAGCATTTT
CDR3aa: CASRTGTANNQPQHF

abundance: once
j_gene: TRBJ1-4
d_gene: -
v_gene: TRBV7-2
CDR3nt: TGTGCCAGCAGCTTAGGGGAGATGAAAAAACTGTTTTTT
CDR3aa: CASSLGEMKKLFF

abundance: -
j_gene: TRBJ1-1
d_gene: -
v_gene: TRBV7-2
CDR3nt: TGTGCCAGCGGCCCAACAAGAGGAGGGAACACTGAAGCTTTCTTT
CDR3aa: CASGPTRGGNTEAFF

abundance: -
j_gene: TRBJ1-1
d_gene: TRBD1
v_gene: TRBV2
CDR3nt: TGTGCCAGCAAGCGGACAGGAGGCACTGAAGCTTTCTTT
CDR3aa: CASKRTGGTEAFF

abundance: -
j_gene: TRBJ1-5
d_gene: TRBD1
v_gene: TRBV3-1/TRBV3-2
CDR3nt: TGTGCCAGCAGCCAAGGGACAGGGGCTCAGCCCCAGCATTTT
CDR3aa: CASSQGTGAQPQHF

abundance: -
j_gene: TRBJ2-2
d_gene: TRBD2
v_gene: TRBV5-4
CDR3nt: TGTGCCAGCAGCTTTCCAGCGGGGACCGGGGAGCTGTTTTTT
CDR3aa: CASSFPAGTGELFF

abundance: -
j_gene: TRBJ2-1
d_gene: TRBD2
v_gene: TRBV25-1
CDR3nt: TGTGCCAGCAGTGCCAGCGGGAGGGCCCAAAATGAGCAGTTCTTC
CDR3aa: CASSASGRAQNEQFF

abundance: -
j_gene: TRBJ1-4
d_gene: -
v_gene: TRBV7-6
CDR3nt: TGTGCCAGCAGCTCGAGCGGACCCAGTAATGAAAAACTGTTTTTT
CDR3aa: CASSSSGPSNEKLFF

abundance: -
j_gene: TRBJ2-7
d_gene: TRBD1
v_gene: TRBV9
CDR3nt: TGTGCCAGCAGCGTAGACGGGACAGGGCTCTACGAGCAGTACTTC
CDR3aa: CASSVDGTGLYEQYF

abundance: -
j_gene: TRBJ1-4
d_gene: TRBD1
v_gene: TRBV7-9
CDR3nt: TGTGCCAGCAGTTTTAGACAGGGGGGATTCGAAGCTAATGAAAAACTGTTTTTT
CDR3aa: CASSFRQGGFEANEKLFF

abundance: -
j_gene: TRBJ2-4
d_gene: TRBD1
v_gene: TRBV27
CDR3nt: TGTGCCAGCAGTCCTTCCGGGACAGACTCCGTTATTCAGTACTTC
CDR3aa: CASSPSGTDSVIQYF

abundance: -
j_gene: TRBJ2-5
d_gene: TRBD1
v_gene: TRBV9
CDR3nt: TGTGCCAGCAGCGTGGGAGACAGGGTCGATAGGGAGACCCAGTACTTC
CDR3aa: CASSVGDRVDRETQYF

abundance: -
j_gene: TRBJ2-1
d_gene: -
v_gene: TRBV3-1/TRBV3-2
CDR3nt: TGTGCCAGCAGCCAGGGACAAGCCAATGGACAGTTCTTC
CDR3aa: CASSQGQANGQFF

abundance: once
j_gene: TRBJ1-2
d_gene: -
v_gene: TRBV6-5
CDR3nt: TGTGCCAGCAGTTATTCAGGGGTAGGGCCTGGCTACACCTTC
CDR3aa: CASSYSGVGPGYTF

abundance: -
j_gene: TRBJ1-1
d_gene: -
v_gene: TRBV28
CDR3nt: TGTGCCAGCAGTCGGTGGGGGGGGCCCAGGACTGAAGCTTTCTTT
CDR3aa: CASSRWGGPRTEAFF

abundance: once
j_gene: TRBJ1-6
d_gene: TRBD1
v_gene: TRBV3-1/TRBV3-2
CDR3nt: TGTGCCAGCAGCCGATCCCACCGGGACAGGGGGCTTAAGAATTCACCCCTCCACTTT
CDR3aa: CASSRSHRDRGLKNSPLHF

abundance: -
j_gene: TRBJ2-5
d_gene: -
v_gene: TRBV24-1
CDR3nt: TGTGCCACCAGTGATCTCATGGCACCCCAAGAGACCCAGTACTTC
CDR3aa: CATSDLMAPQETQYF

abundance: -
j_gene: TRBJ2-1
d_gene: TRBD1
v_gene: TRBV11-3
CDR3nt: TGTGCCAGCAGCCCGCCGGGACAGGGGTACAATGAGCAGTTCTTC
CDR3aa: CASSPPGQGYNEQFF

abundance: -
j_gene: TRBJ1-2
d_gene: -
v_gene: TRBV6-6
CDR3nt: TGTGCCAGCAGTATAACAGGGATTGGCTACACCTTC
CDR3aa: CASSITGIGYTF